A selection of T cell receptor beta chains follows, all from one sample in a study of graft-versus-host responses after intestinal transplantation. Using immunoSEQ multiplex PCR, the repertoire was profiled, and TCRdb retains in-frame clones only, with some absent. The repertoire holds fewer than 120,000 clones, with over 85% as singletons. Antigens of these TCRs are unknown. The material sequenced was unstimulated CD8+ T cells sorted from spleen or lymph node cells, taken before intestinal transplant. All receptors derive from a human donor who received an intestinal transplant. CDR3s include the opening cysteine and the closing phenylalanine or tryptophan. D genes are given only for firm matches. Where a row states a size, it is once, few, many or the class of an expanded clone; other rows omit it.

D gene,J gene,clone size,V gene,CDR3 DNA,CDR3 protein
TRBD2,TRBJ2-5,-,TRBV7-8,TGTGCCAGCAGCTTAGCGTTAGCGGGAGGGCCGGGGGAGACCCAGTACTTC,CASSLALAGGPGETQYF
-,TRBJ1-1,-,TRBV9,TGTGCCAGCAGCGCCACCAGGGAGGCACCGATGAACACTGAAGCTTTCTTT,CASSATREAPMNTEAFF
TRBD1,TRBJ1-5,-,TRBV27,TGTGCCAGCCAGGAGGGGGCTGGTCAGCCCCAGCATTTT,CASQEGAGQPQHF
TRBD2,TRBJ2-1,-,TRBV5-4,TGTGCCAGCAGCTTTGGAGGAGCGGGGGGAGATGAGCAGTTCTTC,CASSFGGAGGDEQFF
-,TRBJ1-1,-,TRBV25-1,TGTGCCAGTTCGGGACGCGCAGAGAACACTGAAGCTTTCTTT,CASSGRAENTEAFF
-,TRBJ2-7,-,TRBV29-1,TGCAGTGTTACCGACTCGGGCTATTACGAGCAGTACTTC,CSVTDSGYYEQYF
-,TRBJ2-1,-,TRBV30,TGTGCCTGGAGTGTACACGTTACCTACAATGAGCAGTTCTTC,CAWSVHVTYNEQFF
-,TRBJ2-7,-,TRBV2,TGTGCCAGCAGGATGAGTGGGAACGGGTTCCGGTACTTC,CASRMSGNGFRYF
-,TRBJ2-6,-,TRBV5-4,TGTGCCAGTTCGACCTCTGGGGCCAACGTCCTGACTTTC,CASSTSGANVLTF
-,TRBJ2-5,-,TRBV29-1,TGCAGCGTTGAAGAGCACAGGGTTCCTCCAACCCAGTACTTC,CSVEEHRVPPTQYF
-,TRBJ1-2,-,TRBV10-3,TGTGCCATCAGGTTGACAGCGGAGTTATATGGCTACACCTTC,CAIRLTAELYGYTF
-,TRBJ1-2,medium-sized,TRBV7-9,TGTGCCAGCAGCTTCCAGGGTAGTGGCTACACCTTC,CASSFQGSGYTF
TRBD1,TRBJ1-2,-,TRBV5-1,TGCGCCAGCAGCTGGGACAGGGAAGACGGGGATGGCTACACCTTC,CASSWDREDGDGYTF
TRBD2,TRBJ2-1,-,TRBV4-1,TGCGCCAGCAGCCAAGAAGCGGCTAGCGGGAGTTATGAGCAGTTCTTC,CASSQEAASGSYEQFF
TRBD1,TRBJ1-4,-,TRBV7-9,TGTGCCAGCAGCTCTTTACAGGGGGCTAATGAAAAACTGTTTTTT,CASSSLQGANEKLFF
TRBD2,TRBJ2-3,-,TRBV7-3,TGTGCCAGCAGCTTAAGTCCCACTAGCGGGAGTTTAGCAGATACGCAGTATTTT,CASSLSPTSGSLADTQYF
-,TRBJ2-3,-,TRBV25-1,TGTGCCAGCAGTGAATCTGGGCAGGCCCTACTCCAGTATTTT,CASSESGQALLQYF
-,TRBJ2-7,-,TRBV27,TGTGCCAGCAGTTTTAGCGGCCCCTACGAGCAGTACTTC,CASSFSGPYEQYF
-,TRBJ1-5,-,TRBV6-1,TGTGCCGCCCTAGGGGGGTTAGCCCAGCATTTT,CAALGGLAQHF
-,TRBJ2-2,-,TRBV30,TGTGCCTGGAGTTCTGGGGACCTCACCGGGGAGCTGTTTTTT,CAWSSGDLTGELFF
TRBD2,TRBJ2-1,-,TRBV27,TGTGCCAGCAGACCTAGCGGGAGCGACTCCTACAATGAGCAGTTCTTC,CASRPSGSDSYNEQFF
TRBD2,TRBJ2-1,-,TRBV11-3,TGTGCCAGCAGCTTAGATCGGCTAGCGGGAGAGGATGAGCAGTTCTTC,CASSLDRLAGEDEQFF
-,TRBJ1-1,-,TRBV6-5,TGTGCCAGCAGTTACGCGTCAGACGTGTACACTGAAGCTTTCTTT,CASSYASDVYTEAFF
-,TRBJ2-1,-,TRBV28,TGTGCCAGCAGTTTTCCCCTCCCCCGTAATGAGCAGTTCTTC,CASSFPLPRNEQFF
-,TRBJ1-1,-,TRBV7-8,TGTGCCAGCAGCTTACGTCCAGGGTCGAACACTGAAGCTTTCTTT,CASSLRPGSNTEAFF
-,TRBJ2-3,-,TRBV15,TGTGCCACCAGCAGAGATGGGCAGGAACCAGATACGCAGTATTTT,CATSRDGQEPDTQYF
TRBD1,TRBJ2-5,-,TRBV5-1,TGCGCCAGCAGCTGGGGACAGGGGAAAGAGACCCAGTACTTC,CASSWGQGKETQYF
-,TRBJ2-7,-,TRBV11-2,TGTGCCAGCAGCTTAGACAGCTACGAGCAGTACTTC,CASSLDSYEQYF
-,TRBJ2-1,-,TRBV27,TGTGCCAGCAGTTTACCGGGTACTCTTTACAATGAGCAGTTCTTC,CASSLPGTLYNEQFF
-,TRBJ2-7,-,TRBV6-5,TGTGCCAGCAATGACAGGAGAGCCTACGAGCAGTACTTC,CASNDRRAYEQYF
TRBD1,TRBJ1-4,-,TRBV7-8,TGTGCCAGCAGCACAGACAGAAACAGGGGATCGGATGAAAAACTGTTTTTT,CASSTDRNRGSDEKLFF
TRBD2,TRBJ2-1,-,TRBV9,TGTGCCAGCAGCCCGACTAGCGGGAGGGCCAATGAGCAGTTCTTC,CASSPTSGRANEQFF
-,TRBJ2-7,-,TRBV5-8,TGTGCCAGCAGCTTGCAAGGGTTGAGCTTCCTCTACTACGAGCAGTACTTC,CASSLQGLSFLYYEQYF
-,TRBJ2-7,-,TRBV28,TGTGCCAGCAGTTTAGGCACCTCCTACGAGCAGTACTTC,CASSLGTSYEQYF
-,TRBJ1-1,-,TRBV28,TGTGCCAGCAGTTTTAAGAACACTGAAGCTTTCTTT,CASSFKNTEAFF
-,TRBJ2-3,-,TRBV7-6,TGTGCCAGCAGCTTAGCGGTAGAGAGCACAGATACGCAGTATTTT,CASSLAVESTDTQYF
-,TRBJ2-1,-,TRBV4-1,TGCGCCAGCAGCCAAGCAGGGTCCCTTTACAATGAGCAGTTCTTC,CASSQAGSLYNEQFF
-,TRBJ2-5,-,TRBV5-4,TGTGCCAGCAGCTCAGCGGACCAAGAGACCCAGTACTTC,CASSSADQETQYF
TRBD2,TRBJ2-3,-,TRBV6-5,TGTGCCAGCAGCCCGCTAGCGGGGGGCACAGATACGCAGTATTTT,CASSPLAGGTDTQYF
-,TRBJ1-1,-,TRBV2,TGTGCCGGGACTGAGAAGGGGAACTATATTGAAGCTTTCTTT,CAGTEKGNYIEAFF
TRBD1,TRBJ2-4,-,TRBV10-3,TGTGCCATCAGTGAGGGGACAGAACTAGCCAAAAACATTCAGTACTTC,CAISEGTELAKNIQYF
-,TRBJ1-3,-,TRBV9,TGTGCCAGCAGCGTAGGAGGGGGCTCTGGAAACACCATATATTTT,CASSVGGGSGNTIYF
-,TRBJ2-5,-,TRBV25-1,TGTGCCAGCAGTGAAGTTAGCCTAGCGCAAGAGACCCAGTACTTC,CASSEVSLAQETQYF
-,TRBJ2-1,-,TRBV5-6,TGTGCCAGCAGCGACCGAAATGAGCAGTTCTTC,CASSDRNEQFF
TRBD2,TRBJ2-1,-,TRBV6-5,TGTGCCAGCAGTTACCTAGCGGGATCGGTCAATGAGCAGTTCTTC,CASSYLAGSVNEQFF
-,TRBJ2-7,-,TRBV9,TGTGCCAGCAGCGTAGCGGTGGGACCATACGAGCAGTACTTC,CASSVAVGPYEQYF
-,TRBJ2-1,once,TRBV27,TGTGCCAGCAGTTTAAATATTGCTCTTAACAATGAGCAGTTCTTC,CASSLNIALNNEQFF
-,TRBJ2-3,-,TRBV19,TGTGCCAGTAGTATTAATCATATGGGGATCACAGATACGCAGTATTTT,CASSINHMGITDTQYF
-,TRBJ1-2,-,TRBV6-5,TGTGCCAGCAGTTACGGGGGCAGTGACTATGGCTACACCTTC,CASSYGGSDYGYTF
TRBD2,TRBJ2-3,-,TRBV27,TGTGCCAGCAGTTTCGGGACTAGCGGGGCCACAGATACGCAGTATTTT,CASSFGTSGATDTQYF
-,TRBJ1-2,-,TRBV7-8,TGTGCCAGCAGCGACACAGGAAACTATGGCTACACCTTC,CASSDTGNYGYTF
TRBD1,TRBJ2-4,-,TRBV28,TGTGCCAGCAGTTTATCAGGGGGCGGTGACATTCAGTACTTC,CASSLSGGGDIQYF
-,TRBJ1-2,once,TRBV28,TGTGCCAGCAGCTTAGGGACCCTATATGGCTACACCTTC,CASSLGTLYGYTF
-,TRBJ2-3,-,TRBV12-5,TGTGCTAGTGGTTTGGTAGGGGGAGATACGCAGTATTTT,CASGLVGGDTQYF
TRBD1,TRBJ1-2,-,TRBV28,TGTGCCAGCAGTGCCCAACAGGGGGCGAGTGGCTACACCTTC,CASSAQQGASGYTF
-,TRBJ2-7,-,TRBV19,TGTGCCAGTGCCGGCAGGGATGGGCACGAGCAGTACTTC,CASAGRDGHEQYF
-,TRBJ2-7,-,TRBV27,TGTGCCAGCAGTCACAGGGCGGCCTACGAGCAGTACTTC,CASSHRAAYEQYF